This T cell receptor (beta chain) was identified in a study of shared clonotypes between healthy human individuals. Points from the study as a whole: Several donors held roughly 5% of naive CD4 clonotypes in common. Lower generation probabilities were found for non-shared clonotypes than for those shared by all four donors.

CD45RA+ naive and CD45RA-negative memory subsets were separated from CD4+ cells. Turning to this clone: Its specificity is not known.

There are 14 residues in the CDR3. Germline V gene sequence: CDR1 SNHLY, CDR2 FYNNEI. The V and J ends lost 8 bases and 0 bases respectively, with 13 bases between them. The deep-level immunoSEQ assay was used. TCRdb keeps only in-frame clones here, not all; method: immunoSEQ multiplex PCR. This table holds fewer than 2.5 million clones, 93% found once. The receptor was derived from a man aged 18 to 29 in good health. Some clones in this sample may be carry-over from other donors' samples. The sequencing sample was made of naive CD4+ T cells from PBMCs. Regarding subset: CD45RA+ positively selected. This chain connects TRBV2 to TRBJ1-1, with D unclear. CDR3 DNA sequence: TGTGCCAGCGGAGACCGATTCATGAACACTGAAGCTTTCTTT. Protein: CASGDRFMNTEAFF. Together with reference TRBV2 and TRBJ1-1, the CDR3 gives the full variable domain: EPEVTQTPSHQVTQMGQEVILRCVPISNHLYFYWYRQILGQKVEFLVSFYNNEISEKSEIFDDQFSVERPDGSNFTLKIRSTKLEDSAMYFCASGDRFMNTEAFFGQGTRLTVV.